The T cell receptor beta chain under discussion was sequenced for a study of blood T cell repertoires in COVID-19 (dated by TCRdb to the early 2020s). General notes on the study: Samples from collaborators originated in the United States, Italy and Spain and spanned both the acute and convalescent phases of COVID-19. The prospective study material was composed of cDNA or gDNA derived from T cells, B-cell-depleted T cells, or PBMCs. The samples were drawn from the first 160 participants of the ongoing ImmuneRACE study and from 1,254 subjects provided by 6 global collaborators. Where available, HLA class I and class II types were taken from metadata supplied by the sample provider and were not determined by assay-based typing. The sample metadata nearly always contained a de-identified subject ID, COVID-19 status, age in years and sex. The repertoires were released in a freely available public database intended as a resource for research on the immune response to SARS-CoV-2. Subjects who had been exposed to COVID-19, were actively infected with it, or had recovered from it provided the deeply sampled blood TCRbeta repertoires that made up the dataset. The study at large found these results: The quantity of clinical and demographic metadata differed by source and by participant and was supplied without curation.

Taken from cysteine to phenylalanine, the CDR3 has 14 residues. Only CDR3 DNA is held: 42 bases, read in frame from base 1. The germline V gene (reference sequence) gives CDR1 as SGHNT and CDR2 as YYREEE. Trimming takes 5 bases off V and 5 bases off J; junction bases not matched to a gene: 7. For this clone: The target of this receptor is not known. Base qualities were left out, and no much larger clone turns up one base away.

Collaborating institutions collected whole blood in K2EDTA tubes following their own protocols. For TCRbeta analysis, collaborator samples were shipped as frozen whole blood, as isolated PBMCs, or as DNA extracted from either sample type. TCRbeta CDR3 regions were amplified from genomic DNA using the immunoSEQ Assay, a bias-controlled multiplex PCR. The authors processed their data as follows. Within the assay, amplification of reference gene primers was used to estimate how many nucleated cells each sample contained. To quantify the absolute abundance of each unique TCRbeta CDR3 rearrangement, sequence reads were collapsed and filtered. For each sample, productive Simpson clonality was calculated as the square root of Simpson's diversity index across productive rearrangements. Sourced from immuneACCESS, this table was stored by TCRdb with only in-frame sequences that have V and J called. A share of the clones is absent; for the studies checked, an unresolved V gene accounts for under half, and the remainder has no known explanation. The V and J calls and clone size were taken over from that table, and D and trimming were inferred from the DNA. The sample yields more than 95,000 clones; approximately 80% were counted once. The ten largest clonotypes hold less than 9% of the sample.

The sequenced material came from peripheral blood. The sequence was collected from a man between 65 and 79 years old with active or convalescent COVID-19. The rearranged chain carries TRBV5-4 and TRBJ1-2; 9 of the junction bases match TRBD1. Read as DNA, the sequence is TGTGCCAGCAGGCAAGCACAGGGGGCATATGGCTACACCTTC. This codes for CASRQAQGAYGYTF.